These T cell receptor beta chains were read from a single sample in a study of blood T cell repertoires in COVID-19. Sequencing was performed with immunoSEQ multiplex PCR; in TCRdb, only in-frame clones are kept and a portion is missing. The data contain about 280,000 clones, around 92% of them seen just once; the ten biggest clones take up approximately 12%. The sequencing sample was made of peripheral blood. Source of these receptors: a woman aged 30 to 39 with COVID-19, enrolled during active disease. Both conserved end residues are part of each CDR3. The D gene is left open where the match is weak. Where a row states a size, it is once, few, many or the class of an expanded clone; other rows omit it.

clone_size,j_call,d_call,v_call,cdr3_aa,cdr3_nt
.,TRBJ1-5,TRBD1,TRBV6-4,CASSGVDRGGNQPQHF,TGTGCCAGCAGTGGGGTCGACAGGGGGGGCAATCAGCCCCAGCATTTT
.,TRBJ1-1,TRBD1,TRBV19,CASSTRDRRNTEAFF,TGTGCCAGTAGTACTCGGGACAGGAGGAACACTGAAGCTTTCTTT
.,TRBJ1-3,.,TRBV5-4,CASSLFGGRSGNTIYF,TGTGCCAGCAGCTTGTTCGGGGGACGCTCTGGAAACACCATATATTTT
.,TRBJ1-6,.,TRBV19,CASSTGSTNSPLHF,TGTGCCAGTAGTACCGGTAGCACCAATTCACCCCTCCACTTT
.,TRBJ1-1,.,TRBV2,CASREDQAFF,TGTGCCAGCAGGGAGGATCAAGCTTTCTTT
.,TRBJ2-1,.,TRBV19,CASSLLRGNEQFF,TGTGCCAGTAGTCTCCTTAGAGGGAATGAGCAGTTCTTC
.,TRBJ2-3,TRBD2,TRBV7-9,CASSLLAGGPTDTQYF,TGTGCCAGCAGCTTGCTAGCGGGGGGGCCCACAGATACGCAGTATTTT
.,TRBJ2-1,TRBD2,TRBV11-2,CASSSGGPNEQFF,TGTGCCAGCAGCTCGGGGGGGCCCAATGAGCAGTTCTTC
.,TRBJ1-6,TRBD1,TRBV6-5,CASSRDSRLSPLHF,TGTGCCAGCAGTAGGGACAGCCGACTTTCACCCCTCCACTTT
.,TRBJ2-1,TRBD2,TRBV4-1,CASSSRLAGGDNEQFF,TGCGCCAGCAGCAGTCGACTAGCGGGGGGGGACAATGAGCAGTTCTTC
.,TRBJ1-4,.,TRBV27,CASRFGAGEKLFF,TGTGCCAGCAGATTCGGCGCGGGTGAAAAACTGTTTTTT
.,TRBJ1-1,.,TRBV28,CASRPQGDTEAFF,TGTGCCAGCAGGCCCCAAGGGGACACTGAAGCTTTCTTT
.,TRBJ2-3,TRBD2,TRBV4-2,CASSQALSGGTDTQYF,TGTGCCAGCAGCCAAGCTCTTAGCGGGGGCACAGATACGCAGTATTTT
.,TRBJ1-1,.,TRBV14,CASSERGFTEAFF,TGTGCCAGCAGCGAACGGGGGTTCACTGAAGCTTTCTTT
.,TRBJ2-3,.,TRBV18,CASSPTTSSTDTQYF,TGTGCCAGCTCACCGACTACCTCTAGCACAGATACGCAGTATTTT
.,TRBJ1-1,.,TRBV12-3/TRBV12-4,CASRGTRPTEAFF,TGTGCCAGCAGAGGGACTAGGCCCACTGAAGCTTTCTTT
.,TRBJ2-3,TRBD2,TRBV5-1,CASSLPPSGYGTDTQYF,TGCGCCAGCAGCTTGCCGCCTAGCGGGTATGGCACAGATACGCAGTATTTT
.,TRBJ1-6,.,TRBV5-1,CASSFSGGDGNSPLHF,TGCGCCAGCAGCTTTTCGGGGGGCGATGGTAATTCACCCCTCCACTTT
.,TRBJ2-3,.,TRBV3-1/TRBV3-2,CASSQETGGTQYF,TGTGCCAGCAGCCAAGAGACGGGTGGTACGCAGTATTTT
.,TRBJ2-6,.,TRBV6-5,CASQTRGANVLTF,TGTGCCAGCCAAACGCGGGGGGCCAACGTCCTGACTTTC
.,TRBJ1-3,.,TRBV6-2/TRBV6-3,CASSLGHLNSGNTIYF,TGTGCCAGCAGTTTGGGACATCTTAACTCTGGAAACACCATATATTTT
.,TRBJ2-7,TRBD1,TRBV28,CASSGQGFSYEQYF,TGTGCCAGCTCGGGACAGGGCTTCTCCTACGAGCAGTACTTC
once,TRBJ1-3,.,TRBV5-1,CASQTGSGGNTIYF,TGCGCCAGCCAGACGGGTTCTGGGGGAAACACCATATATTTT
.,TRBJ2-5,TRBD2,TRBV7-2,CASTPGLAEETQYF,TGTGCCAGCACCCCGGGACTAGCCGAAGAGACCCAGTACTTC
few,TRBJ2-7,.,TRBV2,CASSEGGAQTYEQYF,TGTGCCAGCAGTGAGGGGGGGGCTCAGACTTACGAGCAGTACTTC
.,TRBJ2-7,.,TRBV27,CASSSQGWEQYF,TGTGCCAGCAGTTCCCAGGGGTGGGAGCAGTACTTC
.,TRBJ2-1,.,TRBV5-1,CASSSDYEEQFF,TGCGCCAGCAGCTCGGACTATGAGGAGCAGTTCTTC
.,TRBJ2-1,.,TRBV18,CASSPPVVEQFF,TGTGCCAGCTCACCGCCGGTCGTCGAGCAGTTCTTC
.,TRBJ2-1,TRBD2,TRBV5-1,CASSLIAGGPNEQFF,TGCGCCAGCAGCTTGATCGCGGGGGGGCCCAATGAGCAGTTCTTC
.,TRBJ1-1,TRBD1,TRBV6-5,CASSYSRDRLNTEAFF,TGTGCCAGCAGTTACTCTCGGGACAGACTTAACACTGAAGCTTTCTTT
.,TRBJ2-2,TRBD1,TRBV10-1,CASGTGNTGELFF,TGCGCCAGCGGGACAGGAAACACCGGGGAGCTGTTTTTT
once,TRBJ2-7,TRBD1,TRBV15,CATSSQLTVGWGQKYEQYF,TGTGCCACCAGCAGCCAACTCACGGTGGGGTGGGGACAGAAATACGAGCAGTACTTC
.,TRBJ1-2,.,TRBV6-5,CASSYEGQSTGYTF,TGTGCCAGCAGTTACGAGGGTCAGTCGACCGGCTACACCTTC
.,TRBJ2-1,TRBD2,TRBV3-1/TRBV3-2,CASSAGESSYNEQFF,TGTGCCAGCAGCGCGGGGGAGAGCTCCTACAATGAGCAGTTCTTC
.,TRBJ1-1,.,TRBV29-1,CSVEGGDYTEAFF,TGCAGCGTTGAAGGAGGTGACTACACTGAAGCTTTCTTT
.,TRBJ1-1,.,TRBV21-1,CASSKASRAYKAFF,TGTGCCAGCAGCAAAGCGTCGAGGGCATATAAAGCTTTCTTT
.,TRBJ1-5,.,TRBV12-3/TRBV12-4,CASSLQAAAQHF,TGTGCCAGCAGCCTACAGGCGGCGGCCCAGCATTTT
.,TRBJ2-7,.,TRBV3-1/TRBV3-2,CASSHEGDEQYF,TGTGCCAGCAGCCACGAGGGGGACGAGCAGTACTTC
.,TRBJ1-3,.,TRBV6-5,CASRRQNSGNTIYF,TGTGCCAGCAGGAGACAGAACTCTGGAAACACCATATATTTT
.,TRBJ1-1,.,TRBV3-1/TRBV3-2,CASSQDRGGLEAFF,TGTGCCAGCAGCCAAGATAGGGGGGGCCTTGAAGCTTTCTTT
once,TRBJ2-5,TRBD2,TRBV12-5,CASGLARTSGGLQETQYF,TGTGCTAGTGGTTTGGCCCGGACTAGCGGGGGGCTCCAAGAGACCCAGTACTTC
.,TRBJ1-5,TRBD1,TRBV2,CASHSGTGHQPQHF,TGTGCCAGCCACTCCGGGACAGGGCATCAGCCCCAGCATTTT
.,TRBJ2-3,.,TRBV29-1,CSVLRLVTDTQYF,TGCAGCGTTCTTAGACTAGTCACAGATACGCAGTATTTT
.,TRBJ2-5,TRBD2,TRBV19,CASSILSGGSQETQYF,TGTGCCAGTAGTATCCTGAGCGGGGGGTCCCAAGAGACCCAGTACTTC
.,TRBJ1-2,TRBD1,TRBV9,CASSFRGTGNYGYTF,TGTGCCAGCAGCTTCCGTGGGACAGGGAACTATGGCTACACCTTC
.,TRBJ2-3,TRBD1,TRBV2,CASSSTGASTDTQYF,TGTGCCAGCAGTTCCACAGGGGCCAGCACAGATACGCAGTATTTT
.,TRBJ2-7,TRBD1,TRBV30,CAWSRGPSPADEQYF,TGTGCCTGGAGTAGGGGGCCCTCTCCGGCTGACGAGCAGTACTTC
.,TRBJ2-1,TRBD2,TRBV4-1,CASSQTLAGTNEQFF,TGCGCCAGCAGCCAAACTCTAGCGGGGACCAATGAGCAGTTCTTC
.,TRBJ2-1,TRBD2,TRBV29-1,CSAEVPGLAREQFF,TGCAGCGCCGAAGTCCCGGGACTAGCACGTGAGCAGTTCTTC
once,TRBJ2-2,TRBD2,TRBV4-1,CASSIGGGVPGELFF,TGCGCCAGCAGTATCGGGGGGGGCGTCCCCGGGGAGCTGTTTTTT